This T cell receptor beta chain stems from a study of blood T cell repertoires in COVID-19. Repertoires were generated with immunoSEQ multiplex PCR, while TCRdb's copy carries only in-frame clones and drops some. Among 300,000 to 450,000 clones listed, around 89% were seen once. The germline V gene encodes CDR1 LGHDT and CDR2 YNNKEL (reference sequence). V was clipped by 4 bases and J by 0 bases, with 13 bases between them. The CDR3 has 16 amino acids. The chain is built from TRBV3-1 (or the pseudogene TRBV3-2) and TRBJ1-3; D gene unclear. Sequenced input: PBMCs or T cells enriched from blood (not recorded which). The TCR was taken from a young man who had recovered from COVID-19. The CDR3 sequence: CASSPERARSGNTIYF. CDR3 DNA: TGTGCCAGCAGCCCCGAGAGGGCCCGCTCTGGAAACACCATATATTTT.